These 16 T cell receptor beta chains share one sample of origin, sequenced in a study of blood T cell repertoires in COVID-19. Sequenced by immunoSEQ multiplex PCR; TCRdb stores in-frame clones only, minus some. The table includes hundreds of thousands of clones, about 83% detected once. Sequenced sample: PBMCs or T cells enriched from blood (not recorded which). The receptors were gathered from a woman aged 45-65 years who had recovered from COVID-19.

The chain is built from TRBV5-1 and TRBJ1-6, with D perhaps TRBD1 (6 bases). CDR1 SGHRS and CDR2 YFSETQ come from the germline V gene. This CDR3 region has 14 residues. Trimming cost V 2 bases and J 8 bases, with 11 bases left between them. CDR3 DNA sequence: TGCGCCAGCAGCTTTAGAGGGGGGGATTCACCCCTCCACTTT. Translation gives CASSFRGGDSPLHF. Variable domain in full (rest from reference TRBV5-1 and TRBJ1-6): KAGVTQTPRYLIKTRGQQVTLSCSPISGHRSVSWYQQTPGQGLQFLFEYFSETQRNKGNFPGRFSGRQFSNSRSEMNVSTLELGDSALYLCASSFRGGDSPLHFGNGTRLTVT.

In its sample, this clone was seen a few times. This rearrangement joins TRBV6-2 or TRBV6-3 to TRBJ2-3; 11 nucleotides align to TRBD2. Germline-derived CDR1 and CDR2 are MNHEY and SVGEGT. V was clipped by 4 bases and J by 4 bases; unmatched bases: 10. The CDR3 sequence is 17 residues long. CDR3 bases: TGTGCCAGCAGTTCGATTAGCGGGGGGGCCATAGCAGATACGCAGTATTTT. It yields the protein CASSSISGGAIADTQYF.

The CDR3 protein is CASSTQGADTQYF. In nucleotides, the CDR3 is TGTGCCAGCAGCACACAGGGGGCCGATACGCAGTATTTT. The chain is built from TRBV7-2 and TRBJ2-3, with 9 bases lining up with TRBD1. The CDR3 extends over 13 amino acids. In germline, CDR1 is SGHTA, CDR2 FQGNSA. V gave up 5 bases and J gave up 6 bases; unmatched junction bases: 3.

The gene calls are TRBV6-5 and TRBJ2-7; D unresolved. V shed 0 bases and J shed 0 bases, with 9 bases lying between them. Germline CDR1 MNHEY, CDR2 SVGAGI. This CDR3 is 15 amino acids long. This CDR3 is CASSYSQTPSYEQYF. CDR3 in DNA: TGTGCCAGCAGTTACTCCCAGACACCCTCCTACGAGCAGTACTTC.

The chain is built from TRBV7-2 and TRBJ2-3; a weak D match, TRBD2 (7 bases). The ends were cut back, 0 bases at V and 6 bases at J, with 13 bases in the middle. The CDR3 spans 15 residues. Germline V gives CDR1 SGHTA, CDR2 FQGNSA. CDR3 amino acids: CASSLAGGPSDTQYF. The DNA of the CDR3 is TGTGCCAGCAGCTTAGCGGGGGGGCCATCCGATACGCAGTATTTT.

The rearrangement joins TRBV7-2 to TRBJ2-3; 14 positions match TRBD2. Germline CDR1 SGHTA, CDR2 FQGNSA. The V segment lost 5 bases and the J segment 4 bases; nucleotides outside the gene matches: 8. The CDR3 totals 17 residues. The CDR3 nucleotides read TGTGCCAGCAGCCCGCGGACTAGCGGGGGGCTATCAGATACGCAGTATTTT. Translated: CASSPRTSGGLSDTQYF.

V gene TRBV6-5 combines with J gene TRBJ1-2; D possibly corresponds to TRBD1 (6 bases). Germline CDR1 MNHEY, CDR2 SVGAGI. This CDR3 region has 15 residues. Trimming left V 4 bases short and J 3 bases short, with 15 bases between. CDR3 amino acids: CASSSYRVRDYGYTF. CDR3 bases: TGTGCCAGCAGTTCCTACAGGGTTCGGGACTATGGCTACACCTTC.

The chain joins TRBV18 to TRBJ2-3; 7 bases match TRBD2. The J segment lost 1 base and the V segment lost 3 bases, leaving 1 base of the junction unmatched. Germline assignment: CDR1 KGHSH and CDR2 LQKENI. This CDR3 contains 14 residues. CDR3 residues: CASSPREGTDTQYF. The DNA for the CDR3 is TGTGCCAGCTCACCCCGGGAGGGCACAGATACGCAGTATTTT.

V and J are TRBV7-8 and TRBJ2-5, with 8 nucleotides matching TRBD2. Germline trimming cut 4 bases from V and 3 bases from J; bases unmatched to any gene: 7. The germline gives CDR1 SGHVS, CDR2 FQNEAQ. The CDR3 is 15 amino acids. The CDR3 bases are TGTGCCAGCAGCTCACCGGGACTAGTAGAAGAGACCCAGTACTTC. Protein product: CASSSPGLVEETQYF.

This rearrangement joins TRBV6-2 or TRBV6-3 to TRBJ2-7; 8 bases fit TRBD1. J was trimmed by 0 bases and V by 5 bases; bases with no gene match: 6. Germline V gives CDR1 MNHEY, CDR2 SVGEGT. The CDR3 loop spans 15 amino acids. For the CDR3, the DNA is TGTGCCAGCAGTACTACCGGGACAGGCTCCTACGAGCAGTACTTC. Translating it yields CASSTTGTGSYEQYF.

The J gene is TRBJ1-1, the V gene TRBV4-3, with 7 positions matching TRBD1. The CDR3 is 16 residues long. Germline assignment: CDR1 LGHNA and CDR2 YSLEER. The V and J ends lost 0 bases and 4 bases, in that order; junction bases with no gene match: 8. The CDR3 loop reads CASSQDISDRATEAFF. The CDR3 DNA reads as TGCGCCAGCAGCCAAGATATCTCCGACAGGGCCACTGAAGCTTTCTTT.

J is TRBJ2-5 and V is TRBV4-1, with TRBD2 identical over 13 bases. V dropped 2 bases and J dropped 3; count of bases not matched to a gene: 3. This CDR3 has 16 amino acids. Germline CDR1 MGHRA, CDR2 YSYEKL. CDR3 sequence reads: CASSQTSGRVKETQYF. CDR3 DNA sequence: TGCGCCAGCAGCCAAACTAGCGGGAGGGTTAAAGAGACCCAGTACTTC.

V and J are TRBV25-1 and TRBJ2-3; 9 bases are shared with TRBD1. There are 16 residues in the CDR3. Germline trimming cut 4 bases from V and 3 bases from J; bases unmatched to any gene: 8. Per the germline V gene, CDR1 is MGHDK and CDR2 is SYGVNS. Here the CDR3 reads CASSAMGQGKTDTQYF. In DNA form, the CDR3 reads TGTGCCAGCAGTGCAATGGGACAGGGCAAAACAGATACGCAGTATTTT.

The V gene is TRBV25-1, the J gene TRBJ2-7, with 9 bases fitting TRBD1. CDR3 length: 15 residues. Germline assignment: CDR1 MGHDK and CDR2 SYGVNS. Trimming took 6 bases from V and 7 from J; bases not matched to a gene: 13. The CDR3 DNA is TGTGCCAGCAGACAAACAGGGGGCCGGCTAAGAGAGCAGTACTTC. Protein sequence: CASRQTGGRLREQYF.

The CDR3 nucleotides read TGCAGCGTTACAGGGTCTACTGAAGCTTTCTTT. This codes for CSVTGSTEAFF. The chain links TRBV29-1 to TRBJ1-1; possibly TRBD1 for D (6 bases). The CDR3 covers 11 residues. The V and J ends lost 5 bases and 5 bases respectively, with 9 bases between them. Looked up from germline, CDR1 is SQVTM and CDR2 is ANQGSEA. The full variable domain, rest sourced from reference TRBV29-1 and TRBJ1-1, is SAVISQKPSRDICQRGTSLTIQCQVDSQVTMMFWYRQQPGQSLTLIATANQGSEATYESGFVIDKFPISRPNLTFSTLTVSNMSPEDSSIYLCSVTGSTEAFFGQGTRLTVV.

The CDR3 loop reads CAWSYTGQMNTEAFF. Here the CDR3 DNA reads TGTGCCTGGAGTTACACAGGACAGATGAACACTGAAGCTTTCTTT. This chain connects TRBV30 to TRBJ1-1, with D possibly matching TRBD1 (6 bases). With 2 bases removed from V and 0 bases from J, the gap between germline ends came to 13 bases. The CDR3 runs to 15 residues. CDR1 GTSNPN and CDR2 SVGIG come from the germline V gene (reference sequence).